These T cell receptor beta chains were read from a single sample in a study of blood T cell repertoires in COVID-19. Sequenced by immunoSEQ multiplex PCR; TCRdb stores in-frame clones only, minus some. The table lists around 130,000 clones, around 88% of them singletons. Specimen: PBMCs or T cells enriched from blood (not recorded which). The receptors derive from a woman in her 50s who had recovered from COVID-19. The CDR3 runs from the conserved cysteine through the conserved F or W. The D gene is left open where the match is weak. A row's size may be missing; if present it is once, few, many or a size class.

cdr3_length	v_call	d_call	clone_size	j_call	cdr3_nt	cdr3_aa
16	TRBV23-1	TRBD1	-	TRBJ1-5	TGCGCCAGCAGGGGACAGGGCGACGTTAGCAATCAGCCCCAGCATTTT	CASRGQGDVSNQPQHF
14	TRBV7-2	TRBD1	-	TRBJ2-5	TGTGCCAGCAGCCGCGACAGGGGGCGGGAGACCCAGTACTTC	CASSRDRGRETQYF
17	TRBV9	TRBD1	once	TRBJ2-1	TGTGCCAGCAGCGTAGCTAGGACAGGGGCCGCCTACAATGAGCAGTTCTTC	CASSVARTGAAYNEQFF
15	TRBV6-5	-	-	TRBJ2-5	TGTGCCAGCAGTTCGAATACAGGGTTTCAAGAGACCCAGTACTTC	CASSSNTGFQETQYF
15	TRBV6-5	-	-	TRBJ2-7	TGTGCCAGCAGTTACTCCGGACAGCGTTCCTACGAGCAGTACTTC	CASSYSGQRSYEQYF
13	TRBV5-6	-	once	TRBJ2-3	TGTGCCAGCAGTCGCACAGGGTGGGGGACGCAGTATTTT	CASSRTGWGTQYF
14	TRBV27	TRBD1	-	TRBJ1-2	TGTGCCAGCAGTGACAGGGGCCCTAACTATGGCTACACCTTC	CASSDRGPNYGYTF
17	TRBV1	-	-	TRBJ2-7	TGCACCAGCAGCCAAGGTTTGCTAGCGGGGGCGGAGGGCGAGCAGTACTTC	CTSSQGLLAGAEGEQYF
15	TRBV11-3	TRBD2	once	TRBJ2-2	TGTGCCAGCAGCTTAGAGGGGGGGACCACCGGGGAGCTGTTTTTT	CASSLEGGTTGELFF
17	TRBV5-5	TRBD2	-	TRBJ2-2	TGTGCCAGCAGCGACCCCCCAGCGGGGGCCTCAACCGGGGAGCTGTTTTTT	CASSDPPAGASTGELFF
15	TRBV5-5	TRBD2	-	TRBJ2-3	TGTGCCAGCAGCCCTAGCGGGGGGAGCACAGATACGCAGTATTTT	CASSPSGGSTDTQYF
14	TRBV5-1	-	-	TRBJ2-5	TGCGCCAGCAGCGCGTTAGACACCCAAGAGACCCAGTACTTC	CASSALDTQETQYF
15	TRBV24-1	-	-	TRBJ2-3	TGTGCCACCAGTGATTTTAGTGGGGGCCCAGATACGCAGTATTTT	CATSDFSGGPDTQYF
14	TRBV7-2	TRBD1	-	TRBJ1-4	TGTGCCAGCAGCGAGGGACAGGGGTGGGAAAAACTGTTTTTT	CASSEGQGWEKLFF
13	TRBV7-2	-	-	TRBJ1-5	TGTGCCAGCAGCTTAGCAGGGGCTCAGCCCCAGCATTTT	CASSLAGAQPQHF